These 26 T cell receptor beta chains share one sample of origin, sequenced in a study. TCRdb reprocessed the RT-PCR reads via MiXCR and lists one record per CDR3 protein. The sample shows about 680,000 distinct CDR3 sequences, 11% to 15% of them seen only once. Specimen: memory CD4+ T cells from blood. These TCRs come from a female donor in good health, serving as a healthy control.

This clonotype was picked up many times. CDR3 protein: CASSHTIQGWYEQYF. Written as DNA, the CDR3 is TGTGCCAGCAGTCATACCATACAGGGGTGGTACGAGCAGTACTTC. This rearrangement joins TRBV6-5 to TRBJ2-7, with 7 bases lining up with TRBD1. V dropped 5 bases and J dropped 4; count of bases not matched to a gene: 11. This CDR3 comprises 15 residues. Germline V gives CDR1 MNHEY, CDR2 SVGAGI.

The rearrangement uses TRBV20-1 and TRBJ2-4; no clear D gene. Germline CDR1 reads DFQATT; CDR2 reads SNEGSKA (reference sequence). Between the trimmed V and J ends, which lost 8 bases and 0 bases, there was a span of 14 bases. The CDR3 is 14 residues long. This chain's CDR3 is CSTREPLAKNIQYF. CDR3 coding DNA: TGCAGTACCCGCGAACCATTAGCCAAAAACATTCAGTACTTC.

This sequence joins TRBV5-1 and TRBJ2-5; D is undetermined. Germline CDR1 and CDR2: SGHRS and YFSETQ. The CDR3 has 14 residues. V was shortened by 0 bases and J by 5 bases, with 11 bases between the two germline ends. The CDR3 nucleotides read TGCGCCAGCAGCTTGGACGTCCCCCCGGAGACCCAGTACTTC. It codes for CASSLDVPPETQYF.

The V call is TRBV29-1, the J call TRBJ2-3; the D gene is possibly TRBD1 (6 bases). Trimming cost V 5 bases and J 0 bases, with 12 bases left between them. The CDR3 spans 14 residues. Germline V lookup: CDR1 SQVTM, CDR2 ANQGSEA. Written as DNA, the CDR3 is TGCAGCGTTTTCGACAGGTCTAGCACAGATACGCAGTATTTT. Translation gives CSVFDRSSTDTQYF.

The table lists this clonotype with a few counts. As DNA, the CDR3 is TGTGCCAGCAGCCAGGGCCTGAACACTGAAGCTTTCTTT. It yields the protein CASSQGLNTEAFF. The chain joins TRBV3-1 to TRBJ1-1; D is uncertain. This CDR3 comprises 13 residues. CDR1 and CDR2 from the germline V gene are LGHDT and YNNKEL (reference sequence). Trimming cost V 3 bases and J 0 bases, with 5 bases left between them.

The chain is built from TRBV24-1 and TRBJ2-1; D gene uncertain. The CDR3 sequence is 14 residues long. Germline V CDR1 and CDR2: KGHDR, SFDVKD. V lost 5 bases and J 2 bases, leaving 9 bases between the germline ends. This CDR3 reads CATSGGTTYNEQFF. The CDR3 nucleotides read TGTGCCACCAGTGGGGGTACCACCTACAATGAGCAGTTCTTC.

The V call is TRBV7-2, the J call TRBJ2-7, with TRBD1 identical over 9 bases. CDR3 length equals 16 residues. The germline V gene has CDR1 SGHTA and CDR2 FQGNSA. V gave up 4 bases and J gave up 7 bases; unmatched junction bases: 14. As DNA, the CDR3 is TGTGCCAGCAGCTCCCAACCGGGACAGGGCTCGTCGGAGCAGTACTTC. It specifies CASSSQPGQGSSEQYF. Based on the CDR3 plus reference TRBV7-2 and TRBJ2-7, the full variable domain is GAGVSQSPSNKVTEKGKDVELRCDPISGHTALYWYRQSLGQGLEFLIYFQGNSAPDKSGLPSDRFSAERTGGSVSTLTIQRTQQEDSAVYLCASSSQPGQGSSEQYFGPGTRLTVT.

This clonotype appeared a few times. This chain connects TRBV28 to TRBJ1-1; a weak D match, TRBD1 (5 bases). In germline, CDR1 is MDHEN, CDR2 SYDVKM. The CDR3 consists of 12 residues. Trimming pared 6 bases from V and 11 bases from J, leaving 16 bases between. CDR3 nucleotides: TGTGCCAGCAGCTTCGGTCAGGGTGGGGCTTTCTTT. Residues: CASSFGQGGAFF.

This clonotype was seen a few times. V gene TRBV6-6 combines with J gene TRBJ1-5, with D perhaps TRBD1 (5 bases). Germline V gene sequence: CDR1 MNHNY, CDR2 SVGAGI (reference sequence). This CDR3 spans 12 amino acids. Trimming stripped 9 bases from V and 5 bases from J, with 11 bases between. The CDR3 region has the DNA TGTGCCAGTGGGGGTACGGATCAGCCCCAGCATTTT. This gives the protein CASGGTDQPQHF.

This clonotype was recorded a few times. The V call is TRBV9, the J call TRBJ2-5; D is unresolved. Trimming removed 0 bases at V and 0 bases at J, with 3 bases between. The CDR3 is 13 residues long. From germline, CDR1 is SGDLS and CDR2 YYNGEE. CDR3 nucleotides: TGTGCCAGCAGCGTAGTCCACCAAGAGACCCAGTACTTC. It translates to CASSVVHQETQYF.

The CDR3, as DNA: TGTGCCAGCAGGAAGAGTAGCGGGGGGGGGAACACCGGGGAGCTGTTTTTT. It yields the protein CASRKSSGGGNTGELFF. This chain joins TRBV12-3 or TRBV12-4 and TRBJ2-2; 11 nucleotides match TRBD2. With 6 bases clipped from V and 1 base from J, the junction kept 7 bases outside the gene matches. The CDR3 has 17 amino acids.

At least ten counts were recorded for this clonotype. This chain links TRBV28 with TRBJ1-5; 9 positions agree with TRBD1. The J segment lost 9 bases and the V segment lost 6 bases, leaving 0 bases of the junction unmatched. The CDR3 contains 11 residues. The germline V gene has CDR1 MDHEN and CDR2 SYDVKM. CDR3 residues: CASRDRGPQHF. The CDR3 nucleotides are TGTGCCAGCAGGGACAGGGGGCCCCAGCATTTT.

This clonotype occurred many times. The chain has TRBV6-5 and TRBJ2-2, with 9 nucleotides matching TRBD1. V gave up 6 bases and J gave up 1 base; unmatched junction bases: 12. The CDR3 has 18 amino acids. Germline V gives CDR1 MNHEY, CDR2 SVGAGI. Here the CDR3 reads CASRLRGTTGGNTGELFF. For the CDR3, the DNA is TGTGCCAGCAGGTTGCGCGGGACGACAGGGGGGAACACCGGGGAGCTGTTTTTT.

The CDR3 region is CASGGAYYGYTF. CDR3 DNA: TGTGCCAGCGGGGGCGCGTACTATGGCTACACCTTC. The rearrangement links TRBV28 to TRBJ1-2, with D tentatively TRBD1 (6 bases). V was shortened by 8 bases and J by 3 bases, with 10 bases between the two germline ends. There are 12 residues in the CDR3. Germline CDR1 is MDHEN and CDR2 is SYDVKM.

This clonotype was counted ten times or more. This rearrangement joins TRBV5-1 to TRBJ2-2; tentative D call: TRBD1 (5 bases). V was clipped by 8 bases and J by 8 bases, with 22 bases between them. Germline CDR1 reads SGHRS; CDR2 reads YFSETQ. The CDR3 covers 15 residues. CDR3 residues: CASTTDHPERGELFF. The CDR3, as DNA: TGCGCCAGTACGACAGATCACCCTGAGAGAGGGGAGCTGTTTTTT.

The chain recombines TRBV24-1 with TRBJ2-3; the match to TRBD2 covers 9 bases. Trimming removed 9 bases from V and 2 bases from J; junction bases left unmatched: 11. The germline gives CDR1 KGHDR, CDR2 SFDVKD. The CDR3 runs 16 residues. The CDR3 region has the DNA TGTGCCACCGGTTCAGGGCGGGGGGGAATCACAGATACGCAGTATTTT. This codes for CATGSGRGGITDTQYF.

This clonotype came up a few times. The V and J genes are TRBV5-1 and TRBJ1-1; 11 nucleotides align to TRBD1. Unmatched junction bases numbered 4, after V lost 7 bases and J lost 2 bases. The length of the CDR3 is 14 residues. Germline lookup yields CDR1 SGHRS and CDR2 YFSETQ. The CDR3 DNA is TGCGCCAGCGGGACAGGGGGGTTAAACACTGAAGCTTTCTTT. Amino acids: CASGTGGLNTEAFF.

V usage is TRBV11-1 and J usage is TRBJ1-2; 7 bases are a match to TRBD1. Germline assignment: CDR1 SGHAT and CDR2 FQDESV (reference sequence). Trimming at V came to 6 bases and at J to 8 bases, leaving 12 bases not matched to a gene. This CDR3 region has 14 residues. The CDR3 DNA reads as TGTGCCAGCAGATCGGGTGGACAGGACGGGGGCTACACCTTC. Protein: CASRSGGQDGGYTF.

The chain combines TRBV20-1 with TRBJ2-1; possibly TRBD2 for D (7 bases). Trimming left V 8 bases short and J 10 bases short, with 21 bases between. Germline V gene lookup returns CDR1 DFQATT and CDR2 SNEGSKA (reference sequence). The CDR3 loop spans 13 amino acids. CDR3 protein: CSPYSGGPEEQFF. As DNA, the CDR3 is TGCAGTCCCTACTCCGGGGGGCCTGAGGAGCAGTTCTTC.

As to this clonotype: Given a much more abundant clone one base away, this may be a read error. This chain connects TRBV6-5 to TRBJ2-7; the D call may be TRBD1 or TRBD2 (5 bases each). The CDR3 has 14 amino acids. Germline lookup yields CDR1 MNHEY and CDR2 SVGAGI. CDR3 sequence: CASSASMGPYELYF. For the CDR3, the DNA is TGTGCCAGCAGCGCATCCATGGGACCTTACGAGCTGTACTTC.

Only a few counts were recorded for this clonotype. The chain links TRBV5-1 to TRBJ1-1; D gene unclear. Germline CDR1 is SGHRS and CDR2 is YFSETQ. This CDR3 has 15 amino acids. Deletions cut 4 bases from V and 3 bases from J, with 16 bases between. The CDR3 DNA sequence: TGCGCCAGCAGCCCCCGGGTGGGTTGGGACACTGAAGCTTTCTTT. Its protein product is CASSPRVGWDTEAFF.

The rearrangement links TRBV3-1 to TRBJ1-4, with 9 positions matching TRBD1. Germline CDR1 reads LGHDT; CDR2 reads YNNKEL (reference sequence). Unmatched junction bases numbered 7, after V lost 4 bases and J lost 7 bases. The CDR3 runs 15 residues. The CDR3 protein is CASSPTGGGSEKLFF. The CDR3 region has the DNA TGTGCCAGCAGCCCGACAGGGGGTGGAAGTGAAAAACTGTTTTTT.

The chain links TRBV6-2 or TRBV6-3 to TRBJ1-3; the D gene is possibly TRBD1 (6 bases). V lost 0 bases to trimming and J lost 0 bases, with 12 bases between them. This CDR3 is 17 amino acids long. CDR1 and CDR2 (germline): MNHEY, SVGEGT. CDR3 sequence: CASSYSSRGLSGNTIYF. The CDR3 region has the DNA TGTGCCAGCAGTTACTCGAGTCGGGGGCTCTCTGGAAACACCATATATTTT.

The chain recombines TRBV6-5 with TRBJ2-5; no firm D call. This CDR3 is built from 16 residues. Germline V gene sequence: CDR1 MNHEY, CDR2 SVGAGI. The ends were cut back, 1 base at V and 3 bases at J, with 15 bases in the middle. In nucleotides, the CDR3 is TGTGCCAGCAGTTACTGGGGTTCGGTTGGGGAAGAGACCCAGTACTTC. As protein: CASSYWGSVGEETQYF.

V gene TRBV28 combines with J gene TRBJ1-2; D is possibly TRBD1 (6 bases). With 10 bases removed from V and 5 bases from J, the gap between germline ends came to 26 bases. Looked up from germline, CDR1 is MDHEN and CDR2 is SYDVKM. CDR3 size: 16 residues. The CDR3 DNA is TGTGCCATCGAGAATGACCCCGGACAGCCAATTTATGGCTACACCTTC. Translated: CAIENDPGQPIYGYTF.

CDR3 nucleotides: TGCGCCAGCAGCTTGGGGTTGGCAGGGGCTGGGTATGGCTACACCTTC. Translating gives CASSLGLAGAGYGYTF. This chain links TRBV5-1 with TRBJ1-2; D perhaps matches TRBD1 (6 bases). CDR1 is SGHRS and CDR2 is YFSETQ in the germline V gene. The CDR3 contains 16 residues. V lost 0 bases and J lost 5, with 17 bases in between.